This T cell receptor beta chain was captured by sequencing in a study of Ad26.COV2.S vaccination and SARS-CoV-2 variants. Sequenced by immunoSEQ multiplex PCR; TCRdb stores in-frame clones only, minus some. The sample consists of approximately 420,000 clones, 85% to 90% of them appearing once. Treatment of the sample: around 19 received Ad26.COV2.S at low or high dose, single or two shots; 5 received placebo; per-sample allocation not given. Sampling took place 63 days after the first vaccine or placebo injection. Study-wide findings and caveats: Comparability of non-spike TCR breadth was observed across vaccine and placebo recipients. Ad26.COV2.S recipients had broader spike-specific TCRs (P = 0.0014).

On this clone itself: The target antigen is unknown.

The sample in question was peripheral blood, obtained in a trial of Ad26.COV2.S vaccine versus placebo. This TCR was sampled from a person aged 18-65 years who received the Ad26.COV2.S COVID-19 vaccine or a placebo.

In DNA, the CDR3 is TGCGCCAGCAGCCAACCTATCACAGATACGCAGTATTTT. This gives the protein CASSQPITDTQYF. This chain joins TRBV4-1 and TRBJ2-3; D is uncertain. Germline assignment: CDR1 MGHRA and CDR2 YSYEKL. V lost 2 bases and J lost 2, with 5 bases in between. This CDR3 contains 13 residues.